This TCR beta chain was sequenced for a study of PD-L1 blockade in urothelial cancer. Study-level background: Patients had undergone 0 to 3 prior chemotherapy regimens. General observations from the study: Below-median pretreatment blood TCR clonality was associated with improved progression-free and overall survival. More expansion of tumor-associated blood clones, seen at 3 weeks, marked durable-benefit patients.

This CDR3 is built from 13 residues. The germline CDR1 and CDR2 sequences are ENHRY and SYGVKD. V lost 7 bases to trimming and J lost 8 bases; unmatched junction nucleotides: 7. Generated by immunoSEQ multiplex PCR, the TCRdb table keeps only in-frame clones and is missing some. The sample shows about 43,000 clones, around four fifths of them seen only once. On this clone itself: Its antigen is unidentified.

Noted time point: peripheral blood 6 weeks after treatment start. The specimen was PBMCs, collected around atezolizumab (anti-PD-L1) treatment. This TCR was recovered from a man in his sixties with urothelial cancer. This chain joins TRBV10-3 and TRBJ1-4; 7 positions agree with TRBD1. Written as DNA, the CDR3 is TGTGCCATCAACAGGGGTCCGGAGGAAAAACTGTTTTTT. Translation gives CAINRGPEEKLFF.